The 27 T cell receptor beta chains listed next were all sequenced from one sample in a study of cytomegalovirus exposure and HLA in healthy donors. Use of 60 Vbeta and 13 Jbeta primers characterized the PCR. Measured with immunoSEQ multiplex PCR; TCRdb has only the in-frame clones, and not every one. Altogether about 130,000 clones are present, more than 70% being singletons, with the ten largest covering approximately 0.99%. Sequencing was performed on PBMCs. The receptors here all came from a male donor in good health and CMV-seronegative.

The V and J genes are TRBV12-1 and TRBJ2-7; the tabulated D call, TRBD1, remains unverified against the DNA. TRBV12-1 is listed as a pseudogene. There are 19 residues in the CDR3. CDR3 sequence reads: CASSFPRSMDRGQNEEQYF. In DNA, the CDR3 is TGTGCCAGCAGCTTTCCCCGATCTATGGACAGGGGGCAAAATGAGGAGCAGTACTTC.

The chain is built from TRBV19 and TRBJ2-1; 7 bases align to TRBD2. The J segment lost 4 bases and the V segment lost 2 bases, leaving 5 bases of the junction unmatched. Germline CDR1 is LNHDA and CDR2 is SQIVND (reference sequence). CDR3 length: 15 residues. This CDR3 is CASSIMGGTYNEQFF. The CDR3 nucleotides read TGTGCCAGTAGTATAATGGGGGGGACGTACAATGAGCAGTTCTTC.

The chain has TRBV5-1 and TRBJ2-5, with TRBD2 identical over 7 bases. V gave up 5 bases and J gave up 5 bases; unmatched junction bases: 3. CDR1 and CDR2 (germline): SGHRS, YFSETQ. This CDR3 is built from 12 residues. CDR3 region: CASRGLVETQYF. CDR3 DNA: TGCGCCAGCAGAGGACTAGTGGAGACCCAGTACTTC.

The chain uses TRBV21-1 and TRBJ2-7; the table names TRBD1, a call not compared with the DNA. TRBV21-1 is tagged as a pseudogene. The CDR3 length is 15 residues. Here the CDR3 reads CASTNQRDRADEQYF. CDR3 DNA: TGTGCCAGCACGAACCAACGGGACAGGGCGGACGAGCAGTACTTC.

In this sample, this clone turned up once. The chain couples TRBV7-2 to TRBJ2-2; 7 nucleotides align to TRBD2. Germline V lookup: CDR1 SGHTA, CDR2 FQGNSA. The ends lost 0 bases at V and 5 bases at J; junction bases unmatched: 9. The CDR3 runs 17 residues. The DNA of the CDR3 is TGTGCCAGCAGCTTAGCGCCATCAGCGGGGAGGACCGGGGAGCTGTTTTTT. It codes for CASSLAPSAGRTGELFF. Full variable domain (outside the CDR3, taken from reference TRBV7-2 and TRBJ2-2): GAGVSQSPSNKVTEKGKDVELRCDPISGHTALYWYRQSLGQGLEFLIYFQGNSAPDKSGLPSDRFSAERTGGSVSTLTIQRTQQEDSAVYLCASSLAPSAGRTGELFFGEGSRLTVL.

The chain recombines TRBV6-5 with TRBJ1-2; no clear D. The CDR3 runs to 13 residues. Germline V gene lookup returns CDR1 MNHEY and CDR2 SVGAGI. The V end lost 6 bases, the J end lost 5 bases, and 13 bases lay between the germline ends. DNA of the CDR3: TGTGCCAGCAGACCCGGCGGGCCTTATGGCTACACCTTC. Its protein product is CASRPGGPYGYTF.

This clone was picked up one time. The chain employs TRBV10-3 and TRBJ2-3; D gene uncertain. V lost 3 bases, J lost 6 bases, and 10 bases lay in between. The CDR3 has 13 amino acids. CDR1 is ENHRY, CDR2 SYGVKD, per germline. CDR3: CAISDRDGDTQYF. CDR3 nucleotides: TGTGCCATCAGTGATAGAGACGGGGATACGCAGTATTTT.

The J gene is TRBJ2-3, the V gene TRBV10-1, with TRBD2 matching 13 bases. This CDR3 contains 18 residues. The trim removed 2 bases at V and 5 bases at J, leaving 10 bases unmatched. The V gene's germline CDR1 is WNHNN and CDR2 SYGVQD (reference sequence). CDR3 sequence (DNA): TGCGCCAGCAGTGAGCCGTGGACTAGCGGGGGTTCCATAGATACGCAGTATTTT. Amino acid sequence: CASSEPWTSGGSIDTQYF.

J is TRBJ2-5 and V is TRBV4-3; 8 nucleotides align to TRBD2. Unmatched junction bases numbered 5, after V lost 4 bases and J lost 7 bases. Per the germline V gene, CDR1 is LGHNA and CDR2 is YSLEER. There are 13 residues in the CDR3. The CDR3 nucleotides are TGCGCCAGCAGCCCCTCGAGCGGGGGGACCCAGTACTTC. It translates to CASSPSSGGTQYF.

This chain joins TRBV11-2 and TRBJ2-3, with 12 bases identical to TRBD1. Trimming cost V 6 bases and J 8 bases; bases outside gene matches: 12. CDR1 and CDR2 from the germline V gene are SGHAT and FQNNGV. The CDR3 contains 16 residues. CDR3 region: CASRQTGTGGMRTQYF. The CDR3, as DNA: TGTGCCAGCAGGCAAACCGGGACAGGGGGCATGCGTACGCAGTATTTT.

The V call is TRBV7-2, the J call TRBJ1-1; D unclear. Per germline, CDR1 SGHTA and CDR2 FQGNSA. With 1 base removed from V and 6 bases from J, the gap between germline ends came to 15 bases. The CDR3 loop spans 15 amino acids. CDR3 sequence reads: CASSLERSGYAEAFF. The CDR3 DNA reads TGTGCCAGCAGCTTAGAAAGGTCGGGTTACGCTGAAGCTTTCTTT.

CDR3 residues: CASSNGANSGNTIYF. As DNA, the CDR3 is TGTGCCAGTAGTAATGGGGCTAACTCTGGAAACACCATATATTTT. The chain employs TRBV19 and TRBJ1-3, with D possibly TRBD1 on 5 matching bases. CDR1 and CDR2 (germline): LNHDA, SQIVND (reference sequence). Trimming stripped 4 bases from V and 0 bases from J, with 10 bases between. CDR3 size: 15 residues.

This chain uses TRBV18 with TRBJ2-7, with a weak D call TRBD1 (5 bases). Germline CDR1 reads KGHSH; CDR2 reads LQKENI. This CDR3 comprises 14 residues. V was shortened by 6 bases and J by 3 bases, with 15 bases between the two germline ends. The chain's CDR3 is CASSPPGSYYEQYF. The DNA for the CDR3 is TGTGCCAGCTCCCCCCCAGGGTCTTACTACGAGCAGTACTTC. The whole variable domain, filled in from reference TRBV18 and TRBJ2-7, reads NAGVMQNPRHLVRRRGQEARLRCSPMKGHSHVYWYRQLPEEGLKFMVYLQKENIIDESGMPKERFSAEFPKEGPSILRIQQVVRGDSAAYFCASSPPGSYYEQYFGPGTRLTVT.

In its sample, this clone was seen a few times. V and J are TRBV13 and TRBJ2-1, with D perhaps TRBD2 (6 bases). Germline V gene lookup returns CDR1 PRHDT and CDR2 FYEKMQ (reference sequence). V was clipped by 5 bases and J by 13 bases, with 15 bases between them. CDR3 length equals 12 residues. This CDR3 reads CASSQTRGAQFF. The CDR3 coding sequence is TGTGCCAGCAGCCAGACTAGAGGGGCTCAGTTCTTC.

The V and J genes are TRBV11-2 and TRBJ1-1; 10 nucleotides line up with TRBD1. This CDR3 comprises 15 residues. The germline gives CDR1 SGHAT, CDR2 FQNNGV. The V gene end was trimmed by 5 bases and the J gene end by 5 bases; junction bases not matched to a gene: 8. Here the CDR3 reads CASSPDRGLGTEAFF. The CDR3 DNA follows: TGTGCCAGCAGCCCCGACAGGGGGCTGGGTACTGAAGCTTTCTTT.

J is TRBJ2-7 and V is TRBV5-6; 7 bases fit TRBD1. CDR3 length: 14 amino acids. V lost 0 bases to trimming and J lost 5 bases; unmatched junction nucleotides: 5. The germline gives CDR1 SGHDT, CDR2 YYEEEE. The CDR3 DNA sequence: TGTGCCAGCAGCTTGGGGTGGACAGGCAACGAGCAGTACTTC. Translated, it gives CASSLGWTGNEQYF.

This rearrangement joins TRBV7-9 to TRBJ1-6, with TRBD1 identical over 7 bases. Unmatched junction bases numbered 2, after V lost 5 bases and J lost 1 base. From germline, CDR1 is SEHNR and CDR2 FQNEAQ (reference sequence). The CDR3 loop spans 15 amino acids. The CDR3 DNA reads TGTGCCAGCAGCCCGGGACAGTCCTATAATTCACCCCTCCACTTT. Its protein product is CASSPGQSYNSPLHF.

This clone was found once. This rearrangement joins TRBV5-4 to TRBJ2-3; 7 bases line up with TRBD2. CDR1 and CDR2 (germline): SGHNT, YYREEE (reference sequence). The CDR3 totals 16 residues. The V gene end was trimmed by 1 base and the J gene end by 2 bases; junction bases not matched to a gene: 7. The CDR3 region is CASSLQLSGSTDTQYF. The CDR3 coding sequence is TGTGCCAGCAGCTTGCAGCTTAGCGGGTCCACAGATACGCAGTATTTT.

The J gene is TRBJ1-1, the V gene TRBV11-2; TRBD1 matches at 11 bases. The V and J ends lost 6 bases and 1 base, in that order; junction bases with no gene match: 16. Germline-derived CDR1 and CDR2 are SGHAT and FQNNGV. The CDR3 length is 19 residues. As DNA, the CDR3 is TGTGCCAGCAGTCCTCATACCTCGGGACAGGGGGTTTCGAACACTGAAGCTTTCTTT. The encoded protein is CASSPHTSGQGVSNTEAFF.

The chain carries TRBV11-3 and TRBJ2-3, with 8 nucleotides matching TRBD1. The CDR3 runs 15 residues. Germline V gene sequence: CDR1 SGHNT, CDR2 YENEEA. Trimming cost V 4 bases and J 4 bases; bases outside gene matches: 7. CDR3 region: CASSSWTGRADTQYF. CDR3 bases: TGTGCCAGCAGCTCCTGGACAGGGAGAGCAGATACGCAGTATTTT.

This clone was detected once. The chain couples TRBV30 to TRBJ1-1, with D perhaps matching TRBD1 (6 bases). Trimming left V 1 base short and J 1 base short, with 16 bases between. The CDR3 runs 16 residues. CDR1 and CDR2 from the germline V gene are GTSNPN and SVGIG (reference sequence). CDR3 DNA sequence: TGTGCCTGGAGTGCCGCAGGGGCCGGGCCGAACACTGAAGCTTTCTTT. This gives the protein CAWSAAGAGPNTEAFF.

The chain combines TRBV4-2 with TRBJ1-2; 8 nucleotides match TRBD1. Looked up from germline, CDR1 is LGHNA and CDR2 is YNFKEQ. Losses at the gene ends were 1 base for V and 2 bases for J; bases not matched to a gene: 0. This CDR3 region has 14 residues. The CDR3: CASSQGTGNYGYTF. The CDR3 region has the DNA TGTGCCAGCAGCCAAGGGACAGGGAACTATGGCTACACCTTC.

The sample holds a few counts of this clone. The rearrangement links TRBV4-2 to TRBJ2-3; 8 bases agree with TRBD1. Germline trimming cut 1 base from V and 10 bases from J; bases unmatched to any gene: 10. Germline-derived CDR1 and CDR2 are LGHNA and YNFKEQ. The CDR3 is made up of 15 amino acids. This CDR3 is CASSQVSTSQGAQYF. The CDR3 nucleotides read TGTGCCAGCAGCCAAGTGTCTACCTCACAGGGGGCGCAGTATTTT.

This chain connects TRBV10-3 to TRBJ2-3, with D hard to call. The V end was cut by 6 bases, the J end by 0 bases, with 4 bases between. Germline lookup yields CDR1 ENHRY and CDR2 SYGVKD. The CDR3 runs 12 residues. Here the CDR3 reads CAISVSTDTQYF. The CDR3, as DNA: TGTGCCATCAGCGTAAGCACAGATACGCAGTATTTT.

This chain joins TRBV2 and TRBJ2-1; TRBD1 matches at 8 bases. CDR1 is SNHLY, CDR2 FYNNEI, per germline. The CDR3 extends over 15 amino acids. The V gene end was trimmed by 6 bases and the J gene end by 2 bases; junction bases not matched to a gene: 6. CDR3 sequence reads: CASSPRQGPYNEQFF. In DNA form, the CDR3 reads TGTGCCAGCAGCCCAAGACAGGGGCCCTACAATGAGCAGTTCTTC.

This clone has only a few counts. This chain links TRBV10-2 with TRBJ2-1; 9 bases match TRBD2. The CDR3 is made up of 14 amino acids. The V gene's germline CDR1 is WSHSY and CDR2 SAAADI. V lost 6 bases and J lost 2; bases outside the gene matches: 2. Written as DNA, the CDR3 is TGCGCCAGCAGGGGCGGGGGGGCCTACAATGAGCAGTTCTTC. Its translation: CASRGGGAYNEQFF.

This clone was counted a single time. This chain links TRBV11-1 with TRBJ2-2, with D possibly matching TRBD1 (6 bases). This CDR3 spans 15 amino acids. The germline V gene has CDR1 SGHAT and CDR2 FQDESV (reference sequence). Trimming took off 0 bases at V and 3 bases at J, with 8 bases between the two ends. CDR3 in amino acids: CASSLAGADTGELFF. In DNA, the CDR3 is TGTGCCAGCAGCTTAGCGGGGGCGGACACCGGGGAGCTGTTTTTT.